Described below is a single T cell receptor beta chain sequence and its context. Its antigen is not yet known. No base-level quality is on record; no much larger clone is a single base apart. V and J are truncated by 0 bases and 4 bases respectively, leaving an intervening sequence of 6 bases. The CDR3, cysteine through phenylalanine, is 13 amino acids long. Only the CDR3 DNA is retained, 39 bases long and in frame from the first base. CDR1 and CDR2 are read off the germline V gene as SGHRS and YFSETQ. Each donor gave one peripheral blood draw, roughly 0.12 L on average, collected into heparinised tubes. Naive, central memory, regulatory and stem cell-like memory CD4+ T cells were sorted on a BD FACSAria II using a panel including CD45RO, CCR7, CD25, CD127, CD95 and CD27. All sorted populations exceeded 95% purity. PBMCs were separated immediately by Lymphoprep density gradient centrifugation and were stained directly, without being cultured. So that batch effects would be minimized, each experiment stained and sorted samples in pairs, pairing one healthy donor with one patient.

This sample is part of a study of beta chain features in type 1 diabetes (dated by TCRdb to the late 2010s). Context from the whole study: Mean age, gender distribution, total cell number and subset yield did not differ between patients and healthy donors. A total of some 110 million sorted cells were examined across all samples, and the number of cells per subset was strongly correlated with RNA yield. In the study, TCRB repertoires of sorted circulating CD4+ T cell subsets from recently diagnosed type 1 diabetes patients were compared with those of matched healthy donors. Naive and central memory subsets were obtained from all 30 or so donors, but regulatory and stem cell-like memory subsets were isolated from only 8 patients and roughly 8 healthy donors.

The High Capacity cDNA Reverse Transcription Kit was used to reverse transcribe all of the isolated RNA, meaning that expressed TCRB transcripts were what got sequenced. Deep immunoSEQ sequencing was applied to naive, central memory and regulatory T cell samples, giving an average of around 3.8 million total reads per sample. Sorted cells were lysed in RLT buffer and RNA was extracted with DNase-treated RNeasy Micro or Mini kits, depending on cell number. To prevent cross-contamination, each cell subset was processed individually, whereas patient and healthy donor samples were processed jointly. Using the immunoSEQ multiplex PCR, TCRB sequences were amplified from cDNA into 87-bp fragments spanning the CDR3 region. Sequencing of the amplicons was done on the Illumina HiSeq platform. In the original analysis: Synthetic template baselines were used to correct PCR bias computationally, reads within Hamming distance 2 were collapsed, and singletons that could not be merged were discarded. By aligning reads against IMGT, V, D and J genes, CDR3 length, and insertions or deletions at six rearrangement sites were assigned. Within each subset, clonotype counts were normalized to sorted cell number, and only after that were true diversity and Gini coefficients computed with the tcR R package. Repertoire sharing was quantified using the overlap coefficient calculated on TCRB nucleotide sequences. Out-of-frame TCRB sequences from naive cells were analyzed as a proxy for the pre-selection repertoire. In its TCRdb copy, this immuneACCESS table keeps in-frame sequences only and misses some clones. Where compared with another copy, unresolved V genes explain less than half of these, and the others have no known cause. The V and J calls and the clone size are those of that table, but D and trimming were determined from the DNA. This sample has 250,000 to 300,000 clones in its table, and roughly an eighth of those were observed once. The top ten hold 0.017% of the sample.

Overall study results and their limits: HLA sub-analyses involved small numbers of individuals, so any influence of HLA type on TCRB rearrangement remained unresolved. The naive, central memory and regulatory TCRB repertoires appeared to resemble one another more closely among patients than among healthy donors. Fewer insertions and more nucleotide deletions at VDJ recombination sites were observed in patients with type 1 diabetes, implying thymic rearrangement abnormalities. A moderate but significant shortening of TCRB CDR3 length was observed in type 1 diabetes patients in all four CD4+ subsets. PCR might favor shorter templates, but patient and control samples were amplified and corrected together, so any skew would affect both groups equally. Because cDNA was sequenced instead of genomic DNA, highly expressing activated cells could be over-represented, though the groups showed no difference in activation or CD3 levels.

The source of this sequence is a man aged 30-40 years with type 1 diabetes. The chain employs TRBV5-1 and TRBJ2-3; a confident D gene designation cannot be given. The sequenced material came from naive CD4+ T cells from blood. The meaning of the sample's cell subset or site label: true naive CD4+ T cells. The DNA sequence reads TGCGCCAGCAGCTTGGCTCCAGCAGATACGCAGTATTTT. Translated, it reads CASSLAPADTQYF.